Included here is one T cell receptor beta chain sequence, with context. No antigen is known for it. This sample is drawn from a study of OX40 agonist ivuxolimab in advanced cancers. Study at large: Averaging approximately 60 years in age, with a range of roughly 23 to 85, the cohort was approximately 87% male. Three patients responded partially, comprising one with hepatocellular carcinoma and two with cutaneous melanoma. Study-level findings and limits: At 0.1 to 3.0 mg/kg, clonal expansion of CD4+ and CD8+ blood T cells had occurred by week 6. Some of the nonresponding patients also showed low levels of normalized T-cell clonal expansion.

Trimming cost V 1 base and J 0 bases, with 11 bases left between them. Per the germline V gene, CDR1 is SGHNT and CDR2 is YENEEA. CDR3 size: 16 residues. The assay was immunoSEQ multiplex PCR, and TCRdb's table has in-frame clones only and misses some. The sample records more than 100,000 clones, 90% being singletons. The sample was CD4+ or CD8+ T cells sorted from blood, taken in a trial of the OX40 agonist ivuxolimab. This TCR derives from an adult with an advanced solid tumor such as melanoma, head and neck, liver or kidney cancer. The chain combines TRBV11-3 with TRBJ2-3; D call uncertain. The CDR3 nucleotides are TGTGCCAGCAGCTTAGGAGCCAGACCTAGCACAGATACGCAGTATTTT. Translating gives CASSLGARPSTDTQYF.